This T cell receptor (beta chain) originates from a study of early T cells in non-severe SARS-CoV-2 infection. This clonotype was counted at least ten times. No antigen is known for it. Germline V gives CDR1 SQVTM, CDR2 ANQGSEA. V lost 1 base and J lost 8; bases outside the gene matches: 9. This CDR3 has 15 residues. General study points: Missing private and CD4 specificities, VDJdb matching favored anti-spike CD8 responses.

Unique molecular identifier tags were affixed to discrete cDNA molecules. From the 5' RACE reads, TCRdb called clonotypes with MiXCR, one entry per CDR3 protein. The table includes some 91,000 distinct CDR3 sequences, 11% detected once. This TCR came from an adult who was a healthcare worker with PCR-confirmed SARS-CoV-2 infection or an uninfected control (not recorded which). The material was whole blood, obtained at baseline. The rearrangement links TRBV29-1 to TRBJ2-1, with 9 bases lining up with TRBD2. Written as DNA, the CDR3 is TGCAGCGTTGAAGTCCCTAGCGGGAACTTGGATGAGCAGTTCTTC. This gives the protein CSVEVPSGNLDEQFF.